The 32 T cell receptor beta chains presented below share a single source sample, sequenced in a study of blood T cells in healthy people across ages. Primers used in a second PCR of roughly 7 to 12 cycles were a sample-barcoded 5' primer and a J-beta primer mix. TCRdb ran MiXCR on the 5' RACE reads and lists one entry per CDR3 protein. Here the sample spans 720,000 or so distinct CDR3 sequences, 35% to 50% being singletons. The sequenced sample consisted of blood. The source of these receptors is an elderly man in good health.

V and J are TRBV29-1 and TRBJ2-1, with TRBD2 matching over 9 bases. The CDR3 sequence is 15 residues long. The germline V gene has CDR1 SQVTM and CDR2 ANQGSEA. The V gene end was trimmed by 0 bases and the J gene end by 5 bases; junction bases not matched to a gene: 5. The CDR3 reads CSVEDSGGHHNEQFF. DNA for the CDR3: TGCAGCGTTGAAGATAGCGGGGGACACCACAATGAGCAGTTCTTC.

This clonotype has just a few counts. The genes are TRBV20-1 and TRBJ2-1; D is ambiguous. The V gene's germline CDR1 is DFQATT and CDR2 SNEGSKA (reference sequence). The CDR3 covers 14 residues. V shed 5 bases and J shed 4 bases, with 15 bases lying between them. CDR3: CSADAATLYNEQFF. CDR3 nucleotide sequence: TGCAGTGCTGATGCAGCGACATTATACAATGAGCAGTTCTTC.

The genes are TRBV6-5 and TRBJ2-7; 9 bases match TRBD2. The CDR3 is 16 amino acids. Germline V lookup: CDR1 MNHEY, CDR2 SVGAGI. The trim removed 6 bases at V and 0 bases at J, leaving 9 bases unmatched. The CDR3, as DNA: TGTGCCAGCAGCCAAGGACTAGCGTTGGGCTCCTACGAGCAGTACTTC. Amino acids: CASSQGLALGSYEQYF.

This sequence joins TRBV2 and TRBJ2-3; D possibly corresponds to TRBD2 (6 bases). V lost 6 bases and J 2 bases, leaving 9 bases between the germline ends. This CDR3 spans 13 amino acids. Germline V gene lookup returns CDR1 SNHLY and CDR2 FYNNEI. CDR3 sequence: CASREGLTDTQYF. For the CDR3, the DNA is TGTGCCAGCAGGGAGGGACTCACAGATACGCAGTATTTT.

V usage is TRBV6-5 and J usage is TRBJ2-5; D possibly uses TRBD1 or TRBD2 (5 bases each). The CDR3 is 14 amino acids. Germline loops: CDR1 MNHEY, CDR2 SVGAGI. The ends were cut back, 6 bases at V and 4 bases at J, with 15 bases in the middle. The CDR3 nucleotides read TGTGCCAGCAGCCGGACAAGGGACGGAGAGACCCAGTACTTC. Translating gives CASSRTRDGETQYF.

Only a few counts were recorded for this clonotype. The chain combines TRBV7-2 with TRBJ2-1; TRBD2 agrees at 9 bases. The CDR3 is made up of 15 amino acids. Per the germline V gene, CDR1 is SGHTA and CDR2 is FQGNSA. V lost 1 base, J lost 6 bases, and 4 bases stayed unmatched. CDR3 loop: CASSLVAGGPNEQFF. CDR3 DNA: TGTGCCAGCAGCTTAGTGGCGGGAGGGCCCAATGAGCAGTTCTTC.

The chain is built from TRBV27 and TRBJ2-1; D uncertain. Germline V CDR1 and CDR2: MNHEY, SMNVEV (reference sequence). Trimming took off 2 bases at V and 10 bases at J, with 12 bases between the two ends. The CDR3 is 13 residues long. CDR3 amino acids: CASSLGNLGEQFF. CDR3 DNA: TGTGCCAGCAGTTTAGGCAACCTGGGCGAGCAGTTCTTC.

The chain uses TRBV7-9 and TRBJ2-3; possibly TRBD2 for D (5 bases). V lost 11 bases and J lost 1, with 10 bases in between. The CDR3 totals 12 residues. Looked up from germline, CDR1 is SEHNR and CDR2 is FQNEAQ (reference sequence). The CDR3 region has the DNA TGTGCCGTATCCGGGGGCACAGATACGCAGTATTTT. Its protein is CAVSGGTDTQYF.

Only a few counts were recorded for this clonotype. The chain employs TRBV3-1 and TRBJ1-1, with 9 bases identical to TRBD1. Looked up from germline, CDR1 is LGHDT and CDR2 is YNNKEL (reference sequence). The CDR3 consists of 14 residues. The junction had 6 bases not matched to a gene; V was cut back by 0 bases and J by 10 bases. The CDR3 loop reads CASSQDGTGTSAFF. CDR3 in DNA: TGTGCCAGCAGCCAAGACGGGACAGGGACTTCAGCTTTCTTT.

The chain carries TRBV20-1 and TRBJ1-4; perhaps TRBD1 as D (6 bases). The ends were cut back, 5 bases at V and 0 bases at J, with 13 bases in the middle. The CDR3 length is 15 residues. Germline V CDR1 and CDR2: DFQATT, SNEGSKA (reference sequence). The DNA of the CDR3 is TGCAGTGCTTGCGACAGGAAGACAACTAATGAAAAACTGTTTTTT. Amino acids: CSACDRKTTNEKLFF.

The chain couples TRBV6-1 to TRBJ2-7; possibly TRBD1 for D (6 bases). The ends were cut back, 10 bases at V and 2 bases at J, with 15 bases in the middle. The CDR3 consists of 13 residues. Germline assignment: CDR1 MNHNS and CDR2 SASEGT. The CDR3 loop reads CATNQQGPYEQYF. The CDR3 bases are TGTGCCACCAACCAACAGGGACCCTACGAGCAGTACTTC.

CDR3 region: CSARETGETQYF. In nucleotides, the CDR3 is TGCAGTGCTAGAGAGACAGGCGAGACCCAGTACTTC. The chain employs TRBV20-1 and TRBJ2-7; tentative D call: TRBD1 (6 bases). The J call may not be correct, given that the DNA end is closer to TRBJ2-5. CDR1 is DFQATT, CDR2 SNEGSKA, per germline (reference sequence). CDR3 length: 12 residues.

The DNA of the CDR3 is TGTGCCAGCAGCTTTTCTAGCGGGGGGTCGACCTACGAGCAGTACTTC. It specifies CASSFSSGGSTYEQYF. The genes are TRBV5-6 and TRBJ2-4; 11 nucleotides align to TRBD2. The last part of the DNA fits TRBJ2-7 better; the J call may be wrong. Germline V gene lookup returns CDR1 SGHDT and CDR2 YYEEEE. CDR3 size: 16 residues.

The rearrangement uses TRBV7-2 and TRBJ2-7; D might be TRBD2 (6 bases). From germline, CDR1 is SGHTA and CDR2 FQGNSA. Trimming left V 5 bases short and J 6 bases short, with 17 bases between. The CDR3 contains 14 residues. The CDR3 spells CASSPLLVGGEQYF. CDR3 DNA: TGTGCCAGCAGCCCCCTCCTAGTGGGGGGCGAGCAGTACTTC.

This clonotype was counted between two and nine times. The rearrangement links TRBV5-1 to TRBJ1-1, with D tentatively TRBD1 (6 bases). Germline CDR1 reads SGHRS; CDR2 reads YFSETQ. The CDR3 consists of 14 residues. V lost 6 bases to trimming and J lost 5 bases, with 17 bases between them. The CDR3 nucleotides read TGCGCCAGCACCATTGAGGGGGGACCGACTGAAGCTTTCTTT. Amino acid sequence: CASTIEGGPTEAFF. Looking up the rest from reference TRBV5-1 and TRBJ1-1 gives the full variable domain: KAGVTQTPRYLIKTRGQQVTLSCSPISGHRSVSWYQQTPGQGLQFLFEYFSETQRNKGNFPGRFSGRQFSNSRSEMNVSTLELGDSALYLCASTIEGGPTEAFFGQGTRLTVV.

This clonotype was found a few times. The gene calls are TRBV29-1 and TRBJ1-1; possible D gene TRBD1, 5 bases. Per the germline V gene, CDR1 is SQVTM and CDR2 is ANQGSEA. The CDR3 loop spans 13 amino acids. Trimming shortened V by 7 bases and J by 0 bases, and 12 bases separated the two germline ends. CDR3 sequence: CSARQSMNTEAFF. The CDR3 region has the DNA TGCAGCGCTAGACAGAGCATGAACACTGAAGCTTTCTTT. Looking up the rest from reference TRBV29-1 and TRBJ1-1 gives the full variable domain: SAVISQKPSRDICQRGTSLTIQCQVDSQVTMMFWYRQQPGQSLTLIATANQGSEATYESGFVIDKFPISRPNLTFSTLTVSNMSPEDSSIYLCSARQSMNTEAFFGQGTRLTVV.

This clonotype was seen only a few times. This chain connects TRBV27 to TRBJ2-7; D call uncertain. This CDR3 comprises 12 residues. The ends were cut back, 6 bases at V and 2 bases at J, with 8 bases in the middle. Germline loops: CDR1 MNHEY, CDR2 SMNVEV (reference sequence). The CDR3 spells CASSSSAYEQYF. The CDR3 DNA follows: TGTGCCAGCAGCTCCTCAGCCTACGAGCAGTACTTC.

For this clonotype: It may be a read error: a sequence one base away is much more abundant. The CDR3 loop reads CANSLSATVQPQHF. CDR3 bases: TGTGCCAACAGTTTATCGGCGACAGTTCAGCCCCAGCATTTT. The chain carries TRBV27 and TRBJ1-5; perhaps TRBD1 as D (5 bases). CDR3 size: 14 residues. Germline V gene sequence: CDR1 MNHEY, CDR2 SMNVEV (reference sequence).

The gene calls are TRBV20-1 and TRBJ2-1, with D possibly being TRBD1 (7 bases). The CDR3 loop spans 15 amino acids. Germline V CDR1 and CDR2: DFQATT, SNEGSKA (reference sequence). Trimming cost V 5 bases and J 6 bases, with 20 bases left between them. This chain's CDR3 is CSAAGRQGVSNEQFF. CDR3 sequence (DNA): TGCAGTGCTGCCGGGAGACAGGGCGTCTCCAATGAGCAGTTCTTC.

This sequence joins TRBV11-2 and TRBJ1-6, with a possible D match to TRBD1 (5 bases). The CDR3 loop spans 15 amino acids. The germline V gene has CDR1 SGHAT and CDR2 FQNNGV. Trimming removed 1 base from V and 5 bases from J, with 9 bases in between. The CDR3 coding sequence is TGTGCCAGCAGCTTAGTGGGACCGAATAATTCACCCCTCCACTTT. Translating gives CASSLVGPNNSPLHF.

In its sample, this clonotype was seen a few times. The chain employs TRBV5-6 and TRBJ1-2; D is ambiguous. Germline V gene sequence: CDR1 SGHDT, CDR2 YYEEEE. The length of the CDR3 is 15 residues. Between the trimmed V and J ends, which lost 0 bases and 0 bases, there was a span of 9 bases. The CDR3: CASSLDREANYGYTF. The CDR3 nucleotides are TGTGCCAGCAGCTTGGACCGGGAGGCTAACTATGGCTACACCTTC. Together with reference TRBV5-6 and TRBJ1-2, the CDR3 gives the full variable domain: DAGVTQSPTHLIKTRGQQVTLRCSPKSGHDTVSWYQQALGQGPQFIFQYYEEEERQRGNFPDRFSGHQFPNYSSELNVNALLLGDSALYLCASSLDREANYGYTFGSGTRLTVV.

V usage is TRBV6-2 or TRBV6-3 and J usage is TRBJ2-7, with 7 nucleotides matching TRBD2. The V gene's germline CDR1 is MNHEY and CDR2 SVGEGT. V shed 2 bases, J shed 2 bases, and the junction held 6 bases outside the gene matches. CDR3 length equals 15 residues. As DNA, the CDR3 is TGTGCCAGCAGTTACGCTACGGGGGGACCCTACGAGCAGTACTTC. The encoded protein is CASSYATGGPYEQYF.

The rearrangement joins TRBV6-2 or TRBV6-3 to TRBJ2-1; unclear D gene. CDR3 length equals 13 residues. Looked up from germline, CDR1 is MNHEY and CDR2 is SVGEGT. Trimming stripped 2 bases from V and 7 bases from J, with 9 bases between. CDR3 protein: CASSYAAPNEQFF. The CDR3 DNA reads as TGTGCCAGCAGTTACGCGGCTCCGAATGAGCAGTTCTTC.

The chain employs TRBV2 and TRBJ2-5; possible D gene TRBD2, 5 bases. Germline V gives CDR1 SNHLY, CDR2 FYNNEI. The ends were cut back, 9 bases at V and 2 bases at J, with 25 bases in the middle. CDR3 length: 17 amino acids. The CDR3 loop reads CASTISGGELPQETQYF. In DNA form, the CDR3 reads TGTGCCAGTACCATCAGCGGCGGTGAATTACCGCAAGAGACCCAGTACTTC.

The chain combines TRBV6-4 with TRBJ2-1; the match to TRBD2 covers 8 bases. The CDR3 extends over 13 amino acids. After removal of 6 bases from V and 10 bases from J, the junction contained 8 bases not matched to a gene. Germline lookup yields CDR1 MRHNA and CDR2 SNTAGT. The CDR3 nucleotides are TGTGCCAGCAGCCCGGGACTAGAGGTCGAGCAGTTCTTC. As protein: CASSPGLEVEQFF.

The rearrangement uses TRBV4-3 and TRBJ2-5, with unresolved D. The J call is doubtful: the DNA matches TRBJ2-1 better. Germline V lookup: CDR1 LGHNA, CDR2 YSLEER. This CDR3 spans 14 amino acids. CDR3 sequence: CASSQGVNQETQFF. DNA for the CDR3: TGCGCCAGCAGCCAAGGGGTCAACCAAGAGACCCAGTTCTTC.

The chain joins TRBV6-2 or TRBV6-3 to TRBJ1-2; D unresolved. V lost 6 bases, J lost 4 bases, and 15 bases lay in between. The V gene's germline CDR1 is MNHEY and CDR2 SVGEGT. The length of the CDR3 is 14 residues. Here the CDR3 reads CASRRGEGSYGYTF. The CDR3 DNA sequence: TGTGCCAGCAGACGGGGAGAAGGGAGCTATGGCTACACCTTC.

This clonotype was counted a few times. The chain links TRBV20-1 to TRBJ1-2, with TRBD1 matching over 9 bases. Germline V gene lookup returns CDR1 DFQATT and CDR2 SNEGSKA (reference sequence). This CDR3 is 14 amino acids long. V shed 7 bases and J 4 bases; nucleotides not matched to a gene: 10. The CDR3 spells CSVIKGQGAYGYTF. As DNA, the CDR3 is TGCAGTGTAATAAAGGGACAGGGCGCCTATGGCTACACCTTC.

The chain joins TRBV12-3 or TRBV12-4 to TRBJ2-5, with TRBD2 matching 8 bases. V lost 5 bases and J lost 5; bases outside the gene matches: 16. The CDR3 extends over 17 amino acids. Here the CDR3 DNA reads TGTGCCAGCAGTCGGAACAGCGGGGGCCCTGCGGGGGAGACCCAGTACTTC. Translated: CASSRNSGGPAGETQYF.

V and J are TRBV30 and TRBJ2-5, with 8 bases fitting TRBD1. The CDR3 covers 12 residues. Trimming removed 8 bases from V and 5 bases from J; junction bases left unmatched: 7. Germline CDR1 reads GTSNPN; CDR2 reads SVGIG (reference sequence). The CDR3 loop reads CAGTGDRETQYF. The CDR3 DNA is TGTGCCGGGACAGGTGACCGGGAGACCCAGTACTTC. Variable domain in full (rest from reference TRBV30 and TRBJ2-5): SQTIHQWPATLVQPVGSPLSLECTVEGTSNPNLYWYRQAAGRGLQLLFYSVGIGQISSEVPQNLSASRPQDRQFILSSKKLLLSDSGFYLCAGTGDRETQYFGPGTRLLVL.

The rearrangement links TRBV10-1 to TRBJ2-5, with a tentative D call TRBD2 (5 bases). The J call is doubtful: the DNA matches TRBJ2-7 better. Germline V gene lookup returns CDR1 WNHNN and CDR2 SYGVQD (reference sequence). There are 15 residues in the CDR3. CDR3 sequence reads: CASSEMADYPYEQYF. CDR3 nucleotide sequence: TGCGCCAGCAGTGAGATGGCAGACTACCCCTACGAGCAGTACTTC.

About this clonotype itself: One base away lies a much larger clone, so this may be a sequencing read error. J is TRBJ2-5 and V is TRBV28, with a weak D call TRBD2 (6 bases). CDR3 length equals 14 residues. Trimming left V 11 bases short and J 1 base short, with 17 bases between. Germline lookup yields CDR1 MDHEN and CDR2 SYDVKM. The chain's CDR3 is CAGTPGSGQETQYF. The CDR3 DNA reads TGTGCCGGCACCCCAGGTAGCGGCCAAGAGACCCAGTACTTC.